The 11 T cell receptor beta chains below were found in one sample sequenced in a study of tumor-infiltrating lymphocytes in oesophageal squamous cell carcinoma. TCRdb ran MiXCR on the PCR reads and lists one entry per CDR3 protein. The sample consists of some 15,000 distinct CDR3 sequences, less than 55% of them appearing once. Sequencing was carried out using blood. These receptors all come from a female donor with esophageal squamous cell carcinoma.

The CDR3 coding sequence is TGTGCCAGCAGCTCAATAGCGGGGCCCTACAATGAGCAGTTCTTC. Its translation: CASSSIAGPYNEQFF. The rearrangement joins TRBV7-3 to TRBJ2-1, with 8 bases lining up with TRBD2. V gave up 4 bases and J gave up 2 bases; unmatched junction bases: 4. CDR1 and CDR2 (germline): SGHTA, FQGTGA. The CDR3 contains 15 residues.

This clonotype is medium-sized by share. This chain connects TRBV7-9 to TRBJ1-1; D gene unclear. Germline-derived CDR1 and CDR2 are SEHNR and FQNEAQ (reference sequence). The CDR3 contains 13 residues. Trimming left V 2 bases short and J 3 bases short, with 7 bases between. CDR3 nucleotides: TGTGCCAGCAGCTTAAATAGACACACTGAAGCTTTCTTT. Its protein product is CASSLNRHTEAFF.

In its sample, this clonotype was seen many times. This chain connects TRBV7-2 to TRBJ2-7; 8 bases are shared with TRBD2. Germline trimming cut 4 bases from V and 7 bases from J; bases unmatched to any gene: 15. The germline V gene encodes CDR1 SGHTA and CDR2 FQGNSA. This CDR3 comprises 16 residues. The CDR3 DNA is TGTGCCAGCAGCTCCCCCGAAAGGACTAGCACAATTGAGCAGTACTTC. It translates to CASSSPERTSTIEQYF.

This clonotype occurred a few times. This chain uses TRBV7-2 with TRBJ2-3; no reliable D call. Germline V lookup: CDR1 SGHTA, CDR2 FQGNSA. With 1 base removed from V and 5 bases from J, the gap between germline ends came to 7 bases. The CDR3 has 13 amino acids. The CDR3 nucleotides are TGTGCCAGCAGCTTAGTCCCGGGAGATACGCAGTATTTT. Residues: CASSLVPGDTQYF. Supplemented by reference TRBV7-2 and TRBJ2-3, the full variable domain reads GAGVSQSPSNKVTEKGKDVELRCDPISGHTALYWYRQSLGQGLEFLIYFQGNSAPDKSGLPSDRFSAERTGGSVSTLTIQRTQQEDSAVYLCASSLVPGDTQYFGPGTRLTVL.

This clonotype was observed once. The chain has TRBV7-1 and TRBJ2-3; D is unclear. Being an ORF, TRBV7-1 has a function that is uncertain. The CDR3 contains 12 residues. V lost 5 bases, J lost 5 bases, and 8 bases lay in between. The CDR3: CASSRLEDTQYF. The CDR3 bases are TGTGCCAGCAGCCGACTGGAAGATACGCAGTATTTT.

This clonotype was recorded at least ten times. This chain joins TRBV18 and TRBJ1-6; maybe TRBD1 (6 bases). V was clipped by 3 bases and J by 7 bases, with 16 bases between them. Germline V CDR1 and CDR2: KGHSH, LQKENI. The CDR3 totals 16 residues. DNA for the CDR3: TGTGCCAGCTCACCGATGCGACAGGAAGCGAATTCACCCCTCCACTTT. Translation gives CASSPMRQEANSPLHF.

This clonotype was seen many times. The chain recombines TRBV6-1 with TRBJ1-5, with 7 bases identical to TRBD1. In germline, CDR1 is MNHNS, CDR2 SASEGT. The CDR3 has 13 amino acids. Losses at the gene ends were 5 bases for V and 7 bases for J; bases not matched to a gene: 5. CDR3 sequence: CASSSRQGQPQHF. Here the CDR3 DNA reads TGTGCCAGCAGTTCGCGACAGGGACAGCCCCAGCATTTT.

The chain employs TRBV7-2 and TRBJ1-4; 8 positions agree with TRBD1. After removal of 1 base from V and 7 bases from J, the junction contained 5 bases not matched to a gene. This CDR3 comprises 15 residues. Germline V gene sequence: CDR1 SGHTA, CDR2 FQGNSA. The CDR3 spells CASSLVDRVTEKLFF. Written as DNA, the CDR3 is TGTGCCAGCAGCTTAGTGGACAGGGTAACTGAAAAACTGTTTTTT.

This clonotype was counted many times. A much larger clone is a single base away; this may be a read error. The gene calls are TRBV7-3 and TRBJ2-5; no clear D. The CDR3 consists of 13 residues. V was trimmed by 0 bases and J by 11 bases, leaving 13 bases between them. Germline V CDR1 and CDR2: SGHTA, FQGTGA. The CDR3 sequence is CASSLTAGNEQYF. The CDR3 DNA is TGTGCCAGCAGCTTAACTGCCGGTAATGAGCAGTACTTC. The whole variable domain, filled in from reference TRBV7-3 and TRBJ2-5, reads GAGVSQTPSNKVTEKGKYVELRCDPISGHTALYWYRQSLGQGPEFLIYFQGTGAADDSGLPNDRFFAVRPEGSVSTLKIQRTERGDSAVYLCASSLTAGNEQYFGPGTRLLVL.

This clonotype was found many times. The chain recombines TRBV12-3 or TRBV12-4 with TRBJ2-2, with TRBD2 identical over 15 bases. V dropped 5 bases and J dropped 6; count of bases not matched to a gene: 10. CDR3 length: 18 amino acids. CDR3 in amino acids: CASSTSGLAGGFAGELFF. The CDR3 nucleotides are TGTGCCAGCAGTACAAGCGGACTAGCGGGAGGGTTCGCCGGGGAGCTGTTTTTT.

This clonotype appeared once. The V call is TRBV12-3 or TRBV12-4, the J call TRBJ2-1; D not resolved. The DNA end is a closer match to TRBJ2-7, so the J assignment may be wrong. This CDR3 has 14 amino acids. CDR3 sequence (DNA): TGTGCCAGCAGTTTAGGGGGTTTCCTACGAGAGCAGTACTTC. It codes for CASSLGGFLREQYF.